One sample yielded the 25 T cell receptor beta chains listed below, sequenced in a study of shared clonotypes between healthy human individuals. The assay was immunoSEQ multiplex PCR, and TCRdb's table has in-frame clones only and misses some. The sample shows a few million clones, approximately 93% of them seen only once. Sequencing was done on a sample of naive CD4+ T cells from PBMCs. Subset here: CD45RA+ positively selected. The receptors come from a man in his late teens or twenties in good health. Some clones in this sample may be carry-over from other donors' samples.

This chain joins TRBV29-1 and TRBJ1-2, with D hard to call. The V end was cut by 2 bases, the J end by 4 bases, with 17 bases between. Germline-derived CDR1 and CDR2 are SQVTM and ANQGSEA. The CDR3 has 15 amino acids. The CDR3 region has the DNA TGCAGCGTTGAAACGGTATCCGGGTCGATCTATGGCTACACCTTC. Its protein product is CSVETVSGSIYGYTF.

Here the CDR3 DNA reads TGTGCCAGCAGCTTAGGGACTAGCGGGATGAAAGATACGCAGTATTTT. The encoded protein is CASSLGTSGMKDTQYF. This chain joins TRBV7-8 and TRBJ2-3, with 12 bases matching TRBD2. The ends lost 1 base at V and 5 bases at J; junction bases unmatched: 4. The length of the CDR3 is 16 residues. CDR1 SGHVS and CDR2 FQNEAQ come from the germline V gene.

The chain couples TRBV11-1 to TRBJ2-1; 8 nucleotides match TRBD2. Unmatched junction bases numbered 7, after V lost 6 bases and J lost 0 bases. The CDR3 loop spans 16 amino acids. Germline CDR1 SGHAT, CDR2 FQDESV (reference sequence). CDR3 coding DNA: TGTGCCAGCAGTTTATTGGGGACTAGCTCCTACAATGAGCAGTTCTTC. This gives the protein CASSLLGTSSYNEQFF.

V and J are TRBV11-2 and TRBJ1-3, with D possibly matching TRBD1 (5 bases). The germline CDR1 and CDR2 sequences are SGHAT and FQNNGV. CDR3 size: 15 residues. The ends were cut back, 5 bases at V and 4 bases at J, with 15 bases in the middle. In DNA form, the CDR3 reads TGTGCCAGCAGCAGGGAGGGGCTCGGGGGAAACACCATATATTTT. Its translation: CASSREGLGGNTIYF.

This CDR3 is CAWKSTSVNTGELFF. In nucleotides, the CDR3 is TGTGCCTGGAAATCTACTAGCGTTAACACCGGGGAGCTGTTTTTT. V is TRBV30 and J is TRBJ2-2; TRBD2 matches 7 bases. The CDR3 has 15 amino acids. V shed 4 bases, J shed 2 bases, and the junction held 7 bases outside the gene matches. Germline V lookup: CDR1 GTSNPN, CDR2 SVGIG (reference sequence).

The rearrangement joins TRBV19 to TRBJ2-1, with D perhaps matching TRBD2 (5 bases). Germline CDR1 LNHDA, CDR2 SQIVND (reference sequence). This CDR3 contains 14 residues. The germline V and J ends were trimmed by 6 bases and 5 bases, with 14 bases remaining between them. The CDR3 region is CASRSLALNNEQFF. CDR3 DNA sequence: TGTGCCAGTAGGTCTCTAGCTCTCAACAATGAGCAGTTCTTC.

The chain carries TRBV5-6 and TRBJ2-7, with D unresolved. Germline CDR1 reads SGHDT; CDR2 reads YYEEEE. The CDR3 extends over 13 amino acids. V lost 3 bases to trimming and J lost 2 bases, with 9 bases between them. DNA of the CDR3: TGTGCCAGCAGCTCCCGGATAGCCTACGAGCAGTACTTC. Protein product: CASSSRIAYEQYF. Combining the CDR3 with reference TRBV5-6 and TRBJ2-7 gives the whole variable domain DAGVTQSPTHLIKTRGQQVTLRCSPKSGHDTVSWYQQALGQGPQFIFQYYEEEERQRGNFPDRFSGHQFPNYSSELNVNALLLGDSALYLCASSSRIAYEQYFGPGTRLTVT.

The table lists this clone with a count of one. The V call is TRBV7-6, the J call TRBJ2-3; 8 bases agree with TRBD2. Per germline, CDR1 SGHVS and CDR2 FNYEAQ. This CDR3 spans 15 amino acids. V was pared by 8 bases and J by 9 bases, with 16 bases of the junction left unmatched. Here the CDR3 reads CASGRSGGGQRTQYF. The CDR3, as DNA: TGTGCCAGCGGGAGGAGCGGGGGAGGTCAAAGAACGCAGTATTTT. Drawing the rest from reference TRBV7-6 and TRBJ2-3, the complete variable domain is GAGVSQSPRYKVTKRGQDVALRCDPISGHVSLYWYRQALGQGPEFLTYFNYEAQQDKSGLPNDRFSAERPEGSISTLTIQRTEQRDSAMYRCASGRSGGGQRTQYFGPGTRLTVL.

The J gene is TRBJ2-4, the V gene TRBV4-1; D remains ambiguous. The V gene's germline CDR1 is MGHRA and CDR2 YSYEKL. The CDR3 totals 16 residues. With 0 bases removed from V and 5 bases from J, the gap between germline ends came to 14 bases. In DNA form, the CDR3 reads TGCGCCAGCAGCCAAGATCCCCCGATTCGAGAAAACATTCAGTACTTC. Residues: CASSQDPPIRENIQYF.

This clone was seen only once. V is TRBV30 and J is TRBJ2-7, with 8 bases that match TRBD1. The V and J ends lost 2 bases and 6 bases, in that order; junction bases with no gene match: 6. The CDR3 length is 13 residues. CDR1 and CDR2 (germline): GTSNPN, SVGIG (reference sequence). CDR3 coding DNA: TGTGCCTGGAGTCCGGACAGGGCGGGCGAGCAGTACTTC. It encodes CAWSPDRAGEQYF.

The chain combines TRBV5-6 with TRBJ2-1, with a weak D call TRBD2 (6 bases). Between the trimmed V and J ends, which lost 2 bases and 9 bases, there was a span of 15 bases. CDR3 length: 14 residues. Germline lookup yields CDR1 SGHDT and CDR2 YYEEEE. CDR3 coding DNA: TGTGCCAGCAGCTTCGGGGCGGGGTTTGCTGAGCAGTTCTTC. It codes for CASSFGAGFAEQFF.

J is TRBJ2-5 and V is TRBV29-1; possibly TRBD1 for D (6 bases). The germline CDR1 and CDR2 sequences are SQVTM and ANQGSEA. The CDR3 has 13 residues. Trimming shortened V by 8 bases and J by 2 bases, and 15 bases separated the two germline ends. CDR3: CSYLGDIQETQYF. The CDR3 bases are TGCAGCTACTTGGGGGACATACAAGAGACCCAGTACTTC.

The chain links TRBV19 to TRBJ1-5; 11 bases agree with TRBD1. This CDR3 spans 18 amino acids. Germline V lookup: CDR1 LNHDA, CDR2 SQIVND (reference sequence). The junction had 8 bases not matched to a gene; V was cut back by 4 bases and J by 0 bases. For the CDR3, the DNA is TGTGCCAGTAGTAAAACCGGGACAGGGGGGTATAGCAATCAGCCCCAGCATTTT. Translated, it gives CASSKTGTGGYSNQPQHF.

This chain links TRBV11-2 with TRBJ1-5; no definite D call. Trimming removed 5 bases at V and 1 base at J, with 9 bases between. This CDR3 comprises 14 residues. In germline, CDR1 is SGHAT, CDR2 FQNNGV. The CDR3 bases are TGTGCCAGCAGCCCCGGACCCAGCAATCAGCCCCAGCATTTT. This sequence encodes CASSPGPSNQPQHF.

The chain links TRBV28 to TRBJ2-5; 15 bases fit TRBD2. The CDR3 extends over 17 amino acids. Losses at the gene ends were 5 bases for V and 6 bases for J; bases not matched to a gene: 10. From germline, CDR1 is MDHEN and CDR2 SYDVKM. The DNA of the CDR3 is TGTGCCAGCAGTACCCCCGGGACTAGCGGGAGGATAAAGACCCAGTACTTC. Translation gives CASSTPGTSGRIKTQYF.

The chain carries TRBV20-1 and TRBJ2-1; TRBD1 is a possible D gene (6 bases). V was clipped by 6 bases and J by 16 bases, with 10 bases between them. This CDR3 comprises 8 residues. Germline values: CDR1 DFQATT, CDR2 SNEGSKA (reference sequence). The DNA for the CDR3 is TGCAGTGCGGAAGGGGGTTTCTTC. Protein: CSAEGGFF.

The CDR3 loop reads CSGKADTQYF. As DNA, the CDR3 is TGCAGCGGGAAGGCGGATACGCAGTATTTT. J is TRBJ2-3 and V is TRBV29-1; no clear D gene. The CDR3 is 10 residues long. V was trimmed by 7 bases and J by 6 bases, leaving 8 bases between them. Looked up from germline, CDR1 is SQVTM and CDR2 is ANQGSEA.

The chain joins TRBV7-8 to TRBJ2-2; no reliable D call. V was cut by 5 bases and J by 10 bases, with 11 bases left in between. The CDR3 spans 12 residues. CDR1 and CDR2 (germline): SGHVS, FQNEAQ. DNA of the CDR3: TGTGCCAGCAGCCCATTCATGGTGGAGCTGTTTTTT. It codes for CASSPFMVELFF.

The chain is built from TRBV7-2 and TRBJ1-2; 8 nucleotides match TRBD1. Germline V gene sequence: CDR1 SGHTA, CDR2 FQGNSA. The CDR3 has 16 amino acids. The V gene end was trimmed by 4 bases and the J gene end by 5 bases; junction bases not matched to a gene: 12. CDR3 bases: TGTGCCAGCAGCTATTCGACAGGGGTTGAAGAGTATGGCTACACCTTC. This encodes CASSYSTGVEEYGYTF. Full variable domain (remainder filled in from reference TRBV7-2 and TRBJ1-2): GAGVSQSPSNKVTEKGKDVELRCDPISGHTALYWYRQSLGQGLEFLIYFQGNSAPDKSGLPSDRFSAERTGGSVSTLTIQRTQQEDSAVYLCASSYSTGVEEYGYTFGSGTRLTVV.

The J gene is TRBJ2-3, the V gene TRBV29-1, with 7 nucleotides matching TRBD2. Germline lookup yields CDR1 SQVTM and CDR2 ANQGSEA. The V and J ends lost 5 bases and 2 bases, in that order; junction bases with no gene match: 13. This CDR3 is 16 amino acids long. Written as DNA, the CDR3 is TGCAGCGTTCACGGGGGATCTAGCGGAATCACAGATACGCAGTATTTT. As protein: CSVHGGSSGITDTQYF.

This sequence joins TRBV11-2 and TRBJ2-1; 7 positions match TRBD2. The V gene's germline CDR1 is SGHAT and CDR2 FQNNGV. Trimming removed 8 bases from V and 0 bases from J; junction bases left unmatched: 7. The CDR3 is made up of 15 amino acids. The CDR3 is CASEVRGSSYNEQFF. The CDR3, as DNA: TGTGCCAGCGAAGTCCGCGGGAGCTCCTACAATGAGCAGTTCTTC.

The V call is TRBV28, the J call TRBJ1-5; the match to TRBD1 covers 7 bases. Germline V gives CDR1 MDHEN, CDR2 SYDVKM. The CDR3 spans 16 residues. Losses at the gene ends were 3 bases for V and 3 bases for J; bases not matched to a gene: 8. This CDR3 reads CASSLGAGGLNQPQHF. The CDR3 DNA is TGTGCCAGCAGTTTGGGGGCAGGGGGACTCAATCAGCCCCAGCATTTT.

The genes are TRBV28 and TRBJ2-2; 8 bases agree with TRBD2. The germline V gene has CDR1 MDHEN and CDR2 SYDVKM. This CDR3 has 15 residues. Losses at the gene ends were 8 bases for V and 3 bases for J; bases not matched to a gene: 8. CDR3 nucleotides: TGTGCCAGCTCACGGCGGCGGGGGGACACCGGGGAGCTGTTTTTT. Translation: CASSRRRGDTGELFF.

J is TRBJ2-1 and V is TRBV7-8; 11 nucleotides match TRBD2. The J segment lost 14 bases and the V segment lost 1 base, leaving 16 bases of the junction unmatched. CDR3 size: 17 residues. Germline-derived CDR1 and CDR2 are SGHVS and FQNEAQ. CDR3: CASSLDGSLAGAVREFF. The CDR3 DNA follows: TGTGCCAGCAGCTTAGACGGATCACTAGCGGGAGCTGTCAGGGAGTTCTTC. The whole variable domain, filled in from reference TRBV7-8 and TRBJ2-1, reads GAGVSQSPRYKVAKRGQDVALRCDPISGHVSLFWYQQALGQGPEFLTYFQNEAQLDKSGLPSDRFFAERPEGSVSTLKIQRTQQEDSAVYLCASSLDGSLAGAVREFFGPGTRLTVL.

The chain uses TRBV5-4 and TRBJ2-2; 8 nucleotides match TRBD2. With 3 bases clipped from V and 3 bases from J, the junction kept 4 bases outside the gene matches. The CDR3 is 15 amino acids. The germline CDR1 and CDR2 sequences are SGHNT and YYREEE (reference sequence). The DNA for the CDR3 is TGTGCCAGCAGCTCCGGACTAGCTTACACCGGGGAGCTGTTTTTT. As protein: CASSSGLAYTGELFF.